This T cell receptor beta chain was observed in a study of T cell repertoires in cytomegalovirus infection. TCRdb reprocessed the reads via MiXCR and lists one record per CDR3 protein. The data show under 800,000 distinct CDR3 sequences, 24% seen once. Study-level results: Dominating the ex vivo response were TCR beta clonotypes that were CMV-specific and HLA-C-restricted.

V was trimmed by 5 bases and J by 3 bases, leaving 16 bases between them. CDR1 MNHNY and CDR2 SVGAGI come from the germline V gene (reference sequence). The CDR3 consists of 16 residues. This clonotype turned up a few times. The antigen remains unidentified. The sample was CD8+ T cells from PBMCs. The clonotype originates from a human donor in good health (CMV status not recorded). Some clones in this sample may be carry-over from other donors' samples. This chain connects TRBV6-6 to TRBJ2-2, with D maybe TRBD2 (7 bases). The chain's CDR3 is CASSPGRGADTGELFF. CDR3 in DNA: TGTGCCAGCAGTCCGGGACGGGGGGCGGACACCGGGGAGCTGTTTTTT.